The sequence of this T cell receptor beta chain was determined in a study of blood T cell repertoires in COVID-19. In the study overall: The study drew acute and convalescent COVID-19 samples from the United States, Italy and Spain. Sources were T cells, B-cell-depleted T cells, or PBMCs; the material itself was cDNA or gDNA.

As originally analysed: Amplifying reference gene primers gave estimates of nucleated cell counts. The method was immunoSEQ multiplex PCR; TCRdb's version includes in-frame clones alone and lacks a portion of them. V and J calls and clone size are copied from that table; D and trimming were computed from the DNA. Of around 100,000 clones in the sample, about 80% were seen once. This CDR3 has 15 residues. The TCR comes from a woman aged 40 to 50 with acute or convalescent COVID-19. The rearrangement links TRBV12-2 to TRBJ1-2; TRBD1, the D gene given by the table, was not confirmed from the DNA. TRBV12-2 is a documented pseudogene. Sequencing was performed on peripheral blood. The DNA for the CDR3 is TGTGCAAGTCGCTTAGCGCGGCAGGGGAGCTATGGCTACACCTTC. This translates into CASRLARQGSYGYTF.